Listed here are 28 T cell receptor beta chains from one sample, sequenced in a study of human T cells and chemical hapten exposure. Time point noted: patch test 3, about 24 weeks after DPC sensitization. Described treatment: therapeutic diphenylcyclopropenone sensitization with weekly scalp DPC. Using its own MiXCR run on the RACE reads, TCRdb lists one record per CDR3 protein. The table records 100,000 or so distinct CDR3 sequences, nearly 35% of them present only once. Sequencing was performed on whole blood, taken in connection with sensitization to the hapten diphenylcyclopropenone (DPC). The receptors shown here come from a man aged 40-50 years with alopecia areata. Some clones in this sample may be carry-over from other donors' samples.

In its sample, this clonotype was seen a few times. The V and J genes are TRBV21-1 and TRBJ2-7; TRBD1 was called by the table and not checked on the DNA. TRBV21-1 is noted as a pseudogene. CDR3 length equals 15 residues. CDR3 sequence (DNA): TGTGCCAGCAGCAAAGATCCGGGGGAGCGCTACGAGCAGTACGTC. This encodes CASSKDPGERYEQYV.

This clonotype was detected a few times. The chain uses TRBV19 and TRBJ2-7; 7 bases are shared with TRBD1. The CDR3 extends over 13 amino acids. V lost 6 bases to trimming and J lost 5 bases; unmatched junction nucleotides: 7. In germline, CDR1 is LNHDA, CDR2 SQIVND (reference sequence). CDR3 loop: CASSQNRGNEQYF. In nucleotides, the CDR3 is TGTGCCAGTAGCCAGAACAGGGGTAACGAGCAGTACTTC.

The chain couples TRBV4-3 to TRBJ2-1; TRBD2 matches at 12 bases. Losses at the gene ends were 1 base for V and 5 bases for J; bases not matched to a gene: 9. Germline V gives CDR1 LGHNA, CDR2 YSLEER. This CDR3 has 18 residues. CDR3 sequence reads: CASSQAVGLAGRDNEQFF. The CDR3 region has the DNA TGCGCCAGCAGCCAAGCGGTCGGACTAGCGGGACGGGACAATGAGCAGTTCTTC.

The rearrangement uses TRBV29-1 and TRBJ2-4, with D unresolved. The CDR3 length is 13 residues. Trimming pared 4 bases from V and 0 bases from J, leaving 7 bases between. Per the germline V gene, CDR1 is SQVTM and CDR2 is ANQGSEA. CDR3 in amino acids: CSVVLVAKNIQYF. As DNA, the CDR3 is TGCAGCGTTGTATTGGTAGCCAAAAACATTCAGTACTTC.

This clonotype has just a few counts. The V and J genes are TRBV20-1 and TRBJ1-3; TRBD1 is a possible D gene (6 bases). Germline CDR1 is DFQATT and CDR2 is SNEGSKA (reference sequence). With 1 base removed from V and 4 bases from J, the gap between germline ends came to 14 bases. The CDR3 runs to 15 residues. CDR3 nucleotide sequence: TGCAGTGCTAGAGCCACGGGGGGGCACGGAAACACCATATATTTT. It is translated as CSARATGGHGNTIYF.

This clonotype occurred a few times. The chain recombines TRBV29-1 with TRBJ2-3; the match to TRBD2 covers 9 bases. Germline loops: CDR1 SQVTM, CDR2 ANQGSEA. This CDR3 contains 14 residues. The J segment lost 5 bases and the V segment lost 5 bases, leaving 8 bases of the junction unmatched. The CDR3 reads CSVLLAGLKDTQYF. CDR3 DNA: TGCAGCGTTTTACTAGCGGGCTTAAAAGATACGCAGTATTTT.

V is TRBV9 and J is TRBJ1-2; D uncertain. V lost 0 bases and J 6 bases, leaving 15 bases between the germline ends. The CDR3 length is 15 residues. Germline lookup yields CDR1 SGDLS and CDR2 YYNGEE. The CDR3 sequence: CASSVELEPRNGYTF. For the CDR3, the DNA is TGTGCCAGCAGCGTAGAGTTGGAGCCCCGGAATGGCTACACCTTC.

The chain links TRBV6-6 to TRBJ1-5; 9 bases line up with TRBD1. The CDR3 runs to 14 residues. J was trimmed by 4 bases and V by 4 bases; bases with no gene match: 2. Germline assignment: CDR1 MNHNY and CDR2 SVGAGI (reference sequence). CDR3 sequence (DNA): TGTGCCAGCAGTTGGGGACAGGGAAATCAGCCCCAGCATTTT. It is translated as CASSWGQGNQPQHF.

CDR3 amino acids: CASSFGRRGEQYV. The CDR3 DNA reads as TGTGCCAGCAGCTTTGGCCGTCGGGGAGAGCAGTACGTC. V is TRBV7-2 and J is TRBJ2-7, with D tentatively TRBD2 (5 bases). Trimming stripped 3 bases from V and 7 bases from J, with 13 bases between. The germline gives CDR1 SGHTA, CDR2 FQGNSA. The CDR3 is 13 amino acids.

This chain connects TRBV2 to TRBJ2-7; unclear D gene. Trimming shortened V by 3 bases and J by 2 bases, and 11 bases separated the two germline ends. The CDR3 spans 14 residues. Germline V lookup: CDR1 SNHLY, CDR2 FYNNEI. The CDR3 sequence: CASSDPAGTYEQYF. In nucleotides, the CDR3 is TGTGCCAGCAGTGATCCCGCAGGAACCTACGAGCAGTACTTC.

A few counts support this clonotype. The V call is TRBV12-3 or TRBV12-4, the J call TRBJ1-3, with a tentative D call TRBD1 (6 bases). V lost 5 bases, J lost 3 bases, and 14 bases lay in between. The CDR3 spans 15 residues. The CDR3 region is CASSPFGGLGNTIYF. The CDR3 DNA follows: TGTGCCAGCAGTCCCTTCGGGGGGCTTGGAAACACCATATATTTT.

This sequence joins TRBV20-1 and TRBJ1-2, with 11 bases that match TRBD1. The CDR3 loop spans 14 amino acids. From germline, CDR1 is DFQATT and CDR2 SNEGSKA (reference sequence). The J segment lost 3 bases and the V segment lost 6 bases, leaving 6 bases of the junction unmatched. CDR3 bases: TGCAGTGCCAAAGAGGACAGGGGGCACTATGGCTACACCTTC. Translated: CSAKEDRGHYGYTF.

There are a few counts of this clonotype. The chain uses TRBV27 and TRBJ1-6; D gene ambiguous. There are 14 residues in the CDR3. The V gene's germline CDR1 is MNHEY and CDR2 SMNVEV (reference sequence). With 7 bases removed from V and 0 bases from J, the gap between germline ends came to 7 bases. The CDR3 DNA reads TGTGCCAGCAAGGCGGACTCCTATAATTCACCCCTCCACTTT. Its protein product is CASKADSYNSPLHF.

The genes are TRBV5-1 and TRBJ1-2; 7 nucleotides agree with TRBD1. With V trimmed by 2 bases and J by 4 bases, 5 bases remained unmatched. The V gene's germline CDR1 is SGHRS and CDR2 YFSETQ. The CDR3 runs to 14 residues. The CDR3 bases are TGCGCCAGCAGCTTCCGTCAGGGGGGCTATGGCTACACCTTC. Residues: CASSFRQGGYGYTF.

The rearrangement joins TRBV29-1 to TRBJ2-1; 16 nucleotides line up with TRBD2. The CDR3 length is 18 residues. Germline V gives CDR1 SQVTM, CDR2 ANQGSEA. Trimming removed 0 bases from V and 9 bases from J; junction bases left unmatched: 11. The CDR3 is CSVEDRGTSGRAGSEQFF. The CDR3 DNA reads TGCAGCGTTGAAGATAGGGGGACTAGCGGGAGGGCCGGGAGTGAGCAGTTCTTC.

This clonotype was picked up one time. This chain links TRBV20-1 with TRBJ2-1, with 16 bases matching TRBD2. Germline-derived CDR1 and CDR2 are DFQATT and SNEGSKA (reference sequence). The V and J ends lost 5 bases and 7 bases, in that order; junction bases with no gene match: 11. This CDR3 has 17 residues. Written as DNA, the CDR3 is TGCAGTGCTTCGAGTCCGGGACTAGCGGGAGGGCGAAATGAGCAGTTCTTC. Translated: CSASSPGLAGGRNEQFF.

The chain joins TRBV25-1 to TRBJ1-1; D possibly corresponds to TRBD1 (5 bases). The CDR3 sequence is 14 residues long. The V gene lost 5 bases and the J gene lost 4 bases, with 14 bases spanning the gap. From germline, CDR1 is MGHDK and CDR2 SYGVNS. The CDR3: CASSQRGTGTEAFF. The CDR3 DNA follows: TGTGCCAGCAGTCAACGAGGAACAGGCACTGAAGCTTTCTTT.

V is TRBV7-2 and J is TRBJ1-3; D might be TRBD1 (6 bases). CDR3 length: 14 amino acids. Trimming took off 5 bases at V and 4 bases at J, with 12 bases between the two ends. CDR1 and CDR2 from the germline V gene are SGHTA and FQGNSA. As DNA, the CDR3 is TGTGCCAGCAGCCCAAGGGGGGACGGAAACACCATATATTTT. Protein: CASSPRGDGNTIYF.

V usage is TRBV20-1 and J usage is TRBJ2-6; D might be TRBD1 (5 bases). The length of the CDR3 is 16 residues. V was trimmed by 2 bases and J by 0 bases, leaving 11 bases between them. Germline V gives CDR1 DFQATT, CDR2 SNEGSKA (reference sequence). Here the CDR3 reads CSARFDRSSGANVLTF. The CDR3 DNA reads TGCAGTGCTAGATTCGACAGATCCTCTGGGGCCAACGTCCTGACTTTC.

This clonotype has just a few counts. The chain carries TRBV7-9 and TRBJ1-2; D not resolved. The germline V and J ends were trimmed by 1 base and 6 bases, with 15 bases remaining between them. CDR1 and CDR2 from the germline V gene are SEHNR and FQNEAQ (reference sequence). CDR3 size: 15 residues. The CDR3 nucleotides read TGTGCCAGCAGCTTAGATGCCGGTTTGCCCCATGGCTACACCTTC. Its protein product is CASSLDAGLPHGYTF.

The rearrangement links TRBV6-2 or TRBV6-3 to TRBJ1-1; D may be TRBD1 (6 bases). Trimming took 5 bases from V and 1 from J, leaving 26 bases between them. The CDR3 consists of 19 residues. Per germline, CDR1 MNHEY and CDR2 SVGEGT. The CDR3 here is CASSVLWRGARKENTEAFF. CDR3 in DNA: TGTGCCAGCAGTGTTCTATGGAGGGGGGCGCGGAAGGAGAACACTGAAGCTTTCTTT.

About this clonotype: Lacking the conserved final phenylalanine or tryptophan, this CDR3 likely reflects a read error. The V gene is TRBV27, the J gene TRBJ1-5, with 7 bases aligning to TRBD1. The V and J ends lost 5 bases and 9 bases, in that order; junction bases with no gene match: 13. CDR1 MNHEY and CDR2 SMNVEV come from the germline V gene (reference sequence). The CDR3 runs 15 residues. CDR3: CASSVTGAALRPQHC. The CDR3, as DNA: TGTGCCAGCAGTGTCACAGGGGCGGCGTTACGGCCCCAGCATTGT.

The chain is built from TRBV6-2 or TRBV6-3 and TRBJ2-7; 8 bases are shared with TRBD1. This CDR3 is 14 amino acids long. After removal of 5 bases from V and 3 bases from J, the junction contained 6 bases not matched to a gene. Germline values: CDR1 MNHEY, CDR2 SVGEGT. This chain's CDR3 is CASSPGTGNYEQYV. In nucleotides, the CDR3 is TGTGCCAGCAGTCCCGGGACAGGCAACTACGAGCAGTACGTC.

This clonotype has more than one count but fewer than ten. The V and J genes are TRBV6-2 or TRBV6-3 and TRBJ2-7; a weak D match, TRBD2 (5 bases). Germline CDR1 MNHEY, CDR2 SVGEGT. The V end lost 5 bases, the J end lost 1 base, and 9 bases lay between the germline ends. The CDR3 runs to 13 residues. Written as DNA, the CDR3 is TGTGCCAGCAGTGCCCGGGAATCCTACGAGCAGTACGTC. Protein: CASSARESYEQYV.

The chain joins TRBV27 to TRBJ2-2; D unresolved. CDR1 and CDR2 from the germline V gene are MNHEY and SMNVEV (reference sequence). Trimming pared 2 bases from V and 0 bases from J, leaving 4 bases between. The length of the CDR3 is 14 residues. The CDR3 spells CASSLGSNTGELFF. CDR3 coding DNA: TGTGCCAGCAGTTTAGGGTCGAACACCGGGGAGCTGTTTTTT.

The table lists this clonotype with a few counts. The rearrangement uses TRBV6-2 or TRBV6-3 and TRBJ1-2, with D perhaps matching TRBD1 (6 bases). The CDR3 contains 15 residues. V gave up 2 bases and J gave up 2 bases, with 12 bases separating them. Germline assignment: CDR1 MNHEY and CDR2 SVGEGT. This CDR3 is CASSYGAGDNYGYTF. In nucleotides, the CDR3 is TGTGCCAGCAGTTACGGGGCAGGGGACAACTATGGCTACACCTTC.

The chain has TRBV29-1 and TRBJ2-3; TRBD2 is a possible D gene (6 bases). With 7 bases removed from V and 4 bases from J, the gap between germline ends came to 6 bases. The CDR3 is made up of 10 amino acids. Germline-derived CDR1 and CDR2 are SQVTM and ANQGSEA. The chain's CDR3 is CSGGADTQYF. The DNA of the CDR3 is TGCAGCGGGGGGGCAGATACGCAGTATTTT.

This chain joins TRBV12-3 or TRBV12-4 and TRBJ1-4, with no clear D. Trimming shortened V by 2 bases and J by 2 bases, and 6 bases separated the two germline ends. CDR3 length equals 14 residues. The CDR3 reads CASSLINTNEKLFF. CDR3 nucleotides: TGTGCCAGCAGTTTAATCAACACTAATGAAAAACTGTTTTTT.